This TCR beta chain was captured by sequencing in a study of healthy donors' naive CD4 and CD8 T cells. Overall study: TCR alpha primers covered all functional IMGT alpha gene variants. Study-level results: Alpha and beta chains were sequenced in bulk without pairing. Positive CDR3 charge linked to CD4+ cells, negative to CD8+ cells.

CDR1 is SQVTM, CDR2 ANQGSEA, per germline. The CDR3 extends over 14 amino acids. Losses at the gene ends were 5 bases for V and 4 bases for J; bases not matched to a gene: 3. TCR libraries were built from about 500 ng of total RNA by linear amplification. Each CDR3 protein is one row after TCRdb ran MiXCR on the reads. This table has 150,000 to 200,000 distinct CDR3 sequences, 65% to 75% appearing once. CD4+CD8-CD45RO-CD45RA+ cells were naive CD4+; CD8+CD4-CD45RA+CD27bright cells were naive CD8+. A note on this clonotype: The antigen is not known.

The source is a pool of human donors in good health; the sample pools cells from several healthy donors. This chain joins TRBV29-1 and TRBJ2-1, with 12 bases identical to TRBD2. The sample consisted of naive CD4+ and CD8+ T cells sorted from blood, pooled from several donors. The CDR3 coding sequence is TGCAGCGTTTGGACTAGCGGGGCTTACAATGAGCAGTTCTTC. This codes for CSVWTSGAYNEQFF.